This T cell receptor beta chain emerged from a study of T cell responses to AZD1222 COVID-19 vaccine. The length of the CDR3 is 15 residues. Losses at the gene ends were 3 bases for V and 8 bases for J; bases not matched to a gene: 5. Germline V lookup: CDR1 MNHNY, CDR2 SVGAGI (reference sequence). Study-wide points: Spike-specific TCRs gained breadth and depth after people received two AZD1222 doses. Only a handful of AZD1222 recipients, five to seven in all, had baseline seropositivity. Donors in the cohort were predominantly white British and more often female, and clonal diversity was possibly underestimated.

In regard to this clone: What it binds is not known.

TCRdb keeps only in-frame clones here, not all; method: immunoSEQ multiplex PCR. The repertoire consists of around 100,000 clones, with 70% to 90% occurring once and the leading ten covering about 2.5%. The sequence was obtained from an adult who received the AZD1222 COVID-19 vaccine. The chain combines TRBV6-6 with TRBJ1-4, with 11 bases lining up with TRBD1. Sample: peripheral blood, taken 28 days after the second AZD1222 dose. The CDR3 DNA reads TGTGCCAGCAGTTATTCCGGGACAGGGGGAGAAAAACTGTTTTTT. This encodes CASSYSGTGGEKLFF.